This T cell receptor (beta chain) was captured by sequencing in a study of cytomegalovirus exposure and HLA in healthy donors. Study in general: When just under 400 donors were genotyped, about 81% of them were found to fall in the Caucasian-associated ancestry cluster. Study-wide points: Later on, an analysis showed TCR association rates differing by HLA locus, with DRB1 the most and HLA-C the fewest. A few CMV-associated chains proved CMV antigen-specific in vitro. Analysis was carried out at a later point, and it linked a missense DCLRE1C variant to TCR beta V- and J-gene trimming.

The CDR3 spans 13 residues. Trimming took 6 bases from V and 11 from J, leaving 19 bases between them. Germline V gives CDR1 MNHNS, CDR2 SASEGT. About this clone: Its target is not known.

Researchers ran the PCR with 60 Vbeta and 13 Jbeta primers. Profiled with immunoSEQ multiplex PCR; TCRdb holds only in-frame clones, not every one. Of 110,000 or so clones in the sample, 75% to 85% were seen once. This TCR came from a man between 18 and 29 years old in good health and CMV-seronegative. The rearrangement uses TRBV6-1 and TRBJ1-1; D is ambiguous. Input material: PBMCs. The CDR3 nucleotides read TGTGCCAGCAGAAGAGGGCCAGCAACGTTCGCTTTCTTT. Its translation is CASRRGPATFAFF.